Following are 19 T cell receptor beta chains from one sample sequenced in a study of blood T cell repertoires in COVID-19. Profiled with immunoSEQ multiplex PCR; TCRdb holds only in-frame clones, not every one. The repertoire holds more than 65,000 clones, about four fifths seen once, with roughly a tenth in the top ten. The sequencing sample was made of peripheral blood. The origin of the receptors is an elderly woman with acute or convalescent COVID-19.

In its sample, this clone was seen once. The chain links TRBV5-1 to TRBJ1-1; a possible D gene is TRBD1 (6 bases). V lost 1 base and J 5 bases, leaving 21 bases between the germline ends. This CDR3 has 17 amino acids. Germline CDR1 and CDR2: SGHRS and YFSETQ. In DNA form, the CDR3 reads TGCGCCAGCAGCTTGCGGTTCGGCAGGGGACGGGGAACTGAAGCTTTCTTT. Protein sequence: CASSLRFGRGRGTEAFF.

This rearrangement joins TRBV24-1 to TRBJ2-3; perhaps TRBD2 as D (6 bases). There are 13 residues in the CDR3. Germline-derived CDR1 and CDR2 are KGHDR and SFDVKD. Trimming cost V 6 bases and J 6 bases, with 12 bases left between them. In DNA, the CDR3 is TGTGCCACCAGTTCTCGGGGGATGGATACGCAGTATTTT. Its translation is CATSSRGMDTQYF.

This rearrangement joins TRBV19 to TRBJ1-4; 10 bases match TRBD1. V was clipped by 2 bases and J by 3 bases; unmatched bases: 3. This CDR3 is 16 amino acids long. The germline V gene has CDR1 LNHDA and CDR2 SQIVND (reference sequence). CDR3 loop: CASSITGTGANEKLFF. For the CDR3, the DNA is TGTGCCAGTAGTATAACGGGGACAGGGGCTAATGAAAAACTGTTTTTT.

Many counts were recorded for this clone. The V and J genes are TRBV5-6 and TRBJ2-7; possible D gene TRBD2, 6 bases. The CDR3 covers 14 residues. Trimming took 0 bases from V and 6 from J, leaving 13 bases between them. CDR1 is SGHDT and CDR2 is YYEEEE in the germline V gene. CDR3 sequence: CASSLGGGEAEQYF. The CDR3, as DNA: TGTGCCAGCAGCTTGGGAGGTGGGGAGGCCGAGCAGTACTTC. Combining the CDR3 with reference TRBV5-6 and TRBJ2-7 gives the whole variable domain DAGVTQSPTHLIKTRGQQVTLRCSPKSGHDTVSWYQQALGQGPQFIFQYYEEEERQRGNFPDRFSGHQFPNYSSELNVNALLLGDSALYLCASSLGGGEAEQYFGPGTRLTVT.

V is TRBV6-5 and J is TRBJ1-1, with 7 bases lining up with TRBD1. The CDR3 loop spans 13 amino acids. CDR1 is MNHEY and CDR2 is SVGAGI in the germline V gene. Unmatched junction bases numbered 2, after V lost 6 bases and J lost 1 base. This CDR3 is CASSWDRNTEAFF. CDR3 bases: TGTGCCAGCAGCTGGGACAGGAACACTGAAGCTTTCTTT.

In the case of this clone: The junction does not match germline at one end; this may be a read error. The chain's CDR3 is CASSIDRVGNTGELFF. CDR3 DNA: TGTGCTAGCAGCATAGACAGGGTGGGAAACACCGGGGAGCTGTTTTTT. The chain uses TRBV7-7 and TRBJ2-2, with 7 bases fitting TRBD1. CDR3 length: 16 residues. In germline, CDR1 is SSHAT, CDR2 FNYEAQ (reference sequence).

This clone appeared once. The CDR3 sequence: CASRDRVGEKLFF. The CDR3 coding sequence is TGTGCCAGCAGGGACAGGGTGGGAGAAAAACTGTTTTTT. The V gene is TRBV6-5, the J gene TRBJ1-4; 8 nucleotides line up with TRBD1. The CDR3 has 13 amino acids. CDR1 MNHEY and CDR2 SVGAGI come from the germline V gene. Germline trimming cut 6 bases from V and 8 bases from J; bases unmatched to any gene: 5.

The chain combines TRBV9 with TRBJ1-1; a weak D match, TRBD1 (6 bases). V was trimmed by 0 bases and J by 3 bases, leaving 12 bases between them. The germline V gene encodes CDR1 SGDLS and CDR2 YYNGEE. The CDR3 has 15 residues. CDR3 bases: TGTGCCAGCAGCGTAGAAGGGGACATAGACACTGAAGCTTTCTTT. Translation: CASSVEGDIDTEAFF.

This clone has only a few counts. The V gene is TRBV2, the J gene TRBJ1-1; D unclear. The CDR3 covers 10 residues. The germline V and J ends were trimmed by 7 bases and 11 bases, with 11 bases remaining between them. The germline gives CDR1 SNHLY, CDR2 FYNNEI. CDR3 nucleotide sequence: TGTGCCAGCATGAGGGTATTGGCTTTCTTT. It is translated as CASMRVLAFF.

This clone has only one observation. The chain joins TRBV6-5 to TRBJ2-1, with TRBD2 as a possible D gene (6 bases). CDR3 length: 13 amino acids. V was clipped by 6 bases and J by 5 bases, with 11 bases between them. The germline V gene encodes CDR1 MNHEY and CDR2 SVGAGI. The CDR3 region has the DNA TGTGCCAGCAGCCTTAGCGGTAACAATGAGCAGTTCTTC. Encoded protein: CASSLSGNNEQFF.

This clone was seen a few times. The rearrangement uses TRBV5-1 and TRBJ1-2; no reliable D call. Trimming took off 0 bases at V and 1 base at J, with 7 bases between the two ends. Germline V CDR1 and CDR2: SGHRS, YFSETQ. The CDR3 has 14 residues. The CDR3 sequence: CASSLDQDNYGYTF. Written as DNA, the CDR3 is TGCGCCAGCAGCTTGGACCAGGATAACTATGGCTACACCTTC.

The genes are TRBV5-4 and TRBJ2-1; D gene ambiguous. CDR1 SGHNT and CDR2 YYREEE come from the germline V gene (reference sequence). This CDR3 contains 17 residues. V was pared by 0 bases and J by 7 bases, with 20 bases between. The CDR3 bases are TGTGCCAGCAGCTTGGCCCCTATAGGCCTAGATTTAAATGAGCAGTTCTTC. This sequence encodes CASSLAPIGLDLNEQFF.

The chain links TRBV5-4 to TRBJ1-6, with D possibly being TRBD1 (6 bases). This CDR3 is 15 amino acids long. From germline, CDR1 is SGHNT and CDR2 YYREEE (reference sequence). The ends were cut back, 3 bases at V and 5 bases at J, with 12 bases in the middle. In DNA form, the CDR3 reads TGTGCCAGCAGCTGGCAGACAGGAGATAATTCACCCCTCCACTTT. Protein product: CASSWQTGDNSPLHF.

The chain employs TRBV30 and TRBJ1-4; D call uncertain. The CDR3 is 15 amino acids. Between the trimmed V and J ends, which lost 5 bases and 0 bases, there was a span of 13 bases. Germline assignment: CDR1 GTSNPN and CDR2 SVGIG (reference sequence). This chain's CDR3 is CAWGTRAATNEKLFF. CDR3 DNA: TGTGCCTGGGGTACGAGGGCTGCAACTAATGAAAAACTGTTTTTT.

The chain employs TRBV5-5 and TRBJ1-1; tentatively, D is TRBD1 (5 bases). The germline V gene encodes CDR1 SGHKS and CDR2 YYEKEE (reference sequence). V lost 1 base and J lost 0, with 13 bases in between. The CDR3 contains 16 residues. The CDR3 bases are TGTGCCAGCAGCTTGTGGGGGGTCCGGTTGAACACTGAAGCTTTCTTT. Protein sequence: CASSLWGVRLNTEAFF.

This clone is a singleton in its sample. V usage is TRBV11-3 and J usage is TRBJ2-7; 9 nucleotides align to TRBD1. The germline gives CDR1 SGHNT, CDR2 YENEEA. The CDR3 has 15 amino acids. The junction had 6 bases not matched to a gene; V was cut back by 5 bases and J by 1 base. The CDR3 region has the DNA TGTGCCAGCAGCGCCACAGGGGGCCATTCCTACGAGCAGTACTTC. Protein sequence: CASSATGGHSYEQYF.

This chain uses TRBV6-6 with TRBJ2-3, with 10 positions matching TRBD2. After removal of 5 bases from V and 1 base from J, the junction contained 15 bases not matched to a gene. Per the germline V gene, CDR1 is MNHNY and CDR2 is SVGAGI (reference sequence). The CDR3 has 19 residues. The CDR3 bases are TGTGCCAGCAGTCGAGTGACTAAAGCGGGGGGGCTCGGCACAGATACGCAGTATTTT. Translated, it gives CASSRVTKAGGLGTDTQYF.

This clone was seen just once. This chain links TRBV21-1 with TRBJ2-1; the table's D call, TRBD2, has no DNA check behind it. TRBV21-1 has pseudogene status. The CDR3 has 19 amino acids. The CDR3 region is CASSTRTSYGLAGRVEQFF. The CDR3 coding sequence is TGTGCCAGCAGCACCCGAACCTCTTATGGACTAGCGGGGAGGGTTGAGCAGTTCTTC.

The chain uses TRBV25-1 and TRBJ1-2; 12 positions agree with TRBD1. V was pared by 1 base and J by 4 bases, with 1 base of the junction left unmatched. CDR1 is MGHDK, CDR2 SYGVNS, per germline. CDR3 length: 15 residues. The CDR3 protein is CASSESGQGAYGYTF. As DNA, the CDR3 is TGTGCCAGCAGTGAATCGGGACAGGGGGCCTATGGCTACACCTTC.